These T cell receptor beta chains were read from a single sample in a study of tumor-infiltrating lymphocytes in localized non-small cell lung cancer. The method was immunoSEQ multiplex PCR; TCRdb's version includes in-frame clones alone and lacks a portion of them. Of about 11,000 clones in the sample, 65% to 90% are singletons; the top ten hold 6.5% to 8%. Sequenced material: uninvolved lung tissue not adjacent to the tumor. The source of these receptors is a human donor with non-small cell lung cancer. CDR3s leave out the opening cysteine and the closing phenylalanine or tryptophan. D genes are given only for firm matches. Size values are once, few and many counts, or a class for expanded clones, and some rows have none.

>once|TRBJ2-1|TRBV27|.
ASRRLRSGSYNEQF
>.|TRBJ2-2|TRBV6-1|.
ASMGLYSTGELF
>once|TRBJ2-7|TRBV6-1|TRBD2
ASSEALAGGLIYAYEQY
>.|TRBJ2-5|TRBV6-1|.
ASSSGFKGTQY
>.|TRBJ1-6|TRBV19|.
ASSIDRENSPLH
>.|TRBJ2-1|TRBV29-1|TRBD2
SVDRPGGPFLYNEQF
>few|TRBJ1-6|TRBV19|TRBD1
ASSIEWTGSSPLH
>.|TRBJ1-1|TRBV7-9|TRBD1
ASSLGRGTGYYTEAF
>.|TRBJ1-2|TRBV5-1|TRBD1
ASKTWTGLLNYGYT
>.|TRBJ2-6|TRBV11-2|.
ASSEEGTWGANVLT
>.|TRBJ1-4|TRBV7-6|TRBD1
ASSTPGGAGEKLF
>.|TRBJ1-2|TRBV2|.
ASNQVALYGYT
>.|TRBJ1-5|TRBV6-5|.
ASRARGDSNQPQH
>.|TRBJ1-3|TRBV5-1|.
ASSLNPGGQGNTIY
>.|TRBJ1-6|TRBV4-1|TRBD1
ASSRRQGDSPLH